This T cell receptor (beta chain) was captured in a study of blood T cell repertoires in COVID-19 (dated by TCRdb to 2020 to 2022). A note on the overall study: Samples from collaborators originated in the United States, Italy and Spain and spanned both the acute and convalescent phases of COVID-19. The material from the prospective study consisted of cDNA or gDNA derived from T cells, B-cell-depleted T cells, or PBMCs. Sample metadata almost always included a de-identified subject ID, COVID-19 status, age in years and sex. HLA class I and class II types, where available, came from metadata supplied by the sample provider rather than from assay-based typing. Subjects who had been exposed to COVID-19, were actively infected with it, or had recovered from it provided the deeply sampled blood TCRbeta repertoires that made up the dataset. The samples were drawn from the first 160 participants of the ongoing ImmuneRACE study and from 950 to 1,500 subjects provided by 6 global collaborators. A freely available public database, intended as a resource for researchers studying the immune response to SARS-CoV-2, is where the repertoires were released.

TCRbeta CDR3 regions were amplified from genomic DNA using the immunoSEQ Assay, a bias-controlled multiplex PCR. As for the original processing: Within the assay, amplification of reference gene primers was used to estimate how many nucleated cells each sample contained. To quantify the absolute abundance of each unique TCRbeta CDR3 rearrangement, sequence reads were collapsed and filtered. For each sample, productive Simpson clonality was calculated as the square root of Simpson's diversity index over productive rearrangements. TCRdb took over this immuneACCESS table, retaining in-frame rearrangements with V and J assigned. Such tables are incomplete; in checked studies, under half of the missing clones stem from an unresolved V gene, and the remainder is unexplained. V, J and clone size are taken as reported in that table, and D and trimming were inferred from the DNA itself. The sample yields about 40,000 clones; roughly 80% were counted once. The ten largest clones capture 2.6% of the sample.

Concerning this clone: Its antigen specificity is not known. Base qualities are not provided; no much larger clone lies one nucleotide away.

Trimming at the junction amounts to 1 base on V and 9 bases on J, and the germline ends lie 10 bases apart. CDR1 MNHNS and CDR2 SASEGT are derived from the germline V gene. Taken from cysteine to phenylalanine, the CDR3 has 13 residues. Kept here is only the CDR3 DNA, which spans 39 bases and is read in frame from base 1. Summary of the overall study and its limitations: Clinical and demographic metadata were provided uncurated, with the amount varying by source and participant.

Collaborating institutions collected whole blood in K2EDTA tubes following their own protocols. Collaborator samples were shipped for TCRbeta analysis as frozen whole blood, isolated PBMCs, or DNA extracted from either sample type. This TCR derives from a woman aged 55-70 years with acute or convalescent COVID-19. The sequence joins TRBV6-1 to TRBJ1-5; confidence is insufficient to name the D gene. Sequenced: peripheral blood. The CDR3: CASSEGKDLPQHF. The DNA sequence is as follows: TGTGCCAGCAGTGAAGGTAAGGACTTGCCCCAGCATTTT.